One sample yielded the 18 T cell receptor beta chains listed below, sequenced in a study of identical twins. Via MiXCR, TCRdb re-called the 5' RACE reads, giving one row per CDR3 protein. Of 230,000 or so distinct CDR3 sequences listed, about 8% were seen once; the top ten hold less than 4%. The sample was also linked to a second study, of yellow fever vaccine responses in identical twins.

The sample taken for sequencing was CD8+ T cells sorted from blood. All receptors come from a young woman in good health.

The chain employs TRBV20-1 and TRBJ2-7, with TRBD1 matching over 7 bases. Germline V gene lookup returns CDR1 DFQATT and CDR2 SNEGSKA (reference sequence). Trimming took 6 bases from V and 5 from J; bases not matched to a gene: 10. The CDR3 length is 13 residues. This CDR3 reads CSARQGRIDEQYF. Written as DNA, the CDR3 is TGCAGTGCGCGACAGGGTCGGATCGACGAGCAGTACTTC.

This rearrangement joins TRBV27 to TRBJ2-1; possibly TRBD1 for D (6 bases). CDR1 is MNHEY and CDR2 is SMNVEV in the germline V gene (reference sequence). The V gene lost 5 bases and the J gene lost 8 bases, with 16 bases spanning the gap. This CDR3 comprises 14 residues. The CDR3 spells CASSPGDNPHEQFF. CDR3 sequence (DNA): TGTGCCAGCAGTCCCGGGGACAACCCCCATGAGCAGTTCTTC.

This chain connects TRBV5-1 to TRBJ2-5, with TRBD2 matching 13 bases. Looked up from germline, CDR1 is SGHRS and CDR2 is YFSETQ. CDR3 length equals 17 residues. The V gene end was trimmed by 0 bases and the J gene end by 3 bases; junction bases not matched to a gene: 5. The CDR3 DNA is TGCGCCAGCAGCTTGGGGCCCGGGACTAGCGGGGAAGAGACCCAGTACTTC. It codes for CASSLGPGTSGEETQYF.

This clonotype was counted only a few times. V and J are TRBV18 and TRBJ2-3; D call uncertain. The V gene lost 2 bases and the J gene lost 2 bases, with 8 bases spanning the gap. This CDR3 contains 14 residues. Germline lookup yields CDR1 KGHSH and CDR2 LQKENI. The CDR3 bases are TGTGCCAGCTCACCAACAGACCCCACAGATACGCAGTATTTT. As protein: CASSPTDPTDTQYF.

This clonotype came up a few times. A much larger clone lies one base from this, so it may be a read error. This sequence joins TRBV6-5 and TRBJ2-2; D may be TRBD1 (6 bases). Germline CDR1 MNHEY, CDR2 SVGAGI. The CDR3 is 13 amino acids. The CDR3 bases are TGTGCCAGCGGTTACAGGGACACCGGGGAGCTGTTTTTT. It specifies CASGYRDTGELFF.

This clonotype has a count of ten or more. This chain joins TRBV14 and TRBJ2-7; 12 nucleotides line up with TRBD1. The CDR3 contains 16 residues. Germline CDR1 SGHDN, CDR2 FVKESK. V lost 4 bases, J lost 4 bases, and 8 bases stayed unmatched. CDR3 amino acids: CASSPRGTGGGYEQYF. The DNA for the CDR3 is TGTGCCAGCAGCCCCCGTGGGACAGGGGGCGGATACGAGCAGTACTTC.

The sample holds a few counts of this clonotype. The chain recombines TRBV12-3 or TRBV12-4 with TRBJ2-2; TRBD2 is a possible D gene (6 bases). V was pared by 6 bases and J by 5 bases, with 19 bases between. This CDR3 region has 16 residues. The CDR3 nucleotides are TGTGCCAGCAGCCACCCTAGCGTCGGAGTTACCGGGGAGCTGTTTTTT. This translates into CASSHPSVGVTGELFF.

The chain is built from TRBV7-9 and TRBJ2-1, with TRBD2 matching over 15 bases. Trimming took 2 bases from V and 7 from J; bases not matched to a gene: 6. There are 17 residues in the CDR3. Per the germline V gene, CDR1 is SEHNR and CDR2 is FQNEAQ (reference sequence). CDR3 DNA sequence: TGTGCCAGCAGCTTACCAGGACTAGCGGGAGGGGATAATGAGCAGTTCTTC. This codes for CASSLPGLAGGDNEQFF.

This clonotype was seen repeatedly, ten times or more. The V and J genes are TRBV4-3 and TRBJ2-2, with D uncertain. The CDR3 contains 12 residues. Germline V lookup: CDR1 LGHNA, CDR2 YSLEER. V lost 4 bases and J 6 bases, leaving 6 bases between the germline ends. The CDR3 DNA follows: TGCGCCAGCAGCCTCTACGCCGGGGAGCTGTTTTTT. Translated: CASSLYAGELFF.

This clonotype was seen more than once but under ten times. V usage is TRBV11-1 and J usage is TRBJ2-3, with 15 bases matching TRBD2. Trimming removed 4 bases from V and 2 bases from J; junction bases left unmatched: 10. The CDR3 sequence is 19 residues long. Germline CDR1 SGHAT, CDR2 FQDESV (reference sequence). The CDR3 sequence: CASSSGLAGGPGPTDTQYF. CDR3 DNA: TGTGCCAGCAGCTCTGGACTAGCGGGAGGGCCAGGTCCCACAGATACGCAGTATTTT.

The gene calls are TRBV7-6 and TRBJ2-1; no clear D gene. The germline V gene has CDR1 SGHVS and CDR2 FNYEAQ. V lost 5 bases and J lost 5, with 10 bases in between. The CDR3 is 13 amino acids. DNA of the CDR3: TGTGCCAGCAGCCCCCCATTTCACAATGAGCAGTTCTTC. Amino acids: CASSPPFHNEQFF.

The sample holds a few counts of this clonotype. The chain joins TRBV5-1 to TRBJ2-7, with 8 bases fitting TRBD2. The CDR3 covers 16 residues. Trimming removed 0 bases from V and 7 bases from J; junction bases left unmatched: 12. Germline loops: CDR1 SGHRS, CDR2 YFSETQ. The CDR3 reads CASSLAPGLEGREQYF. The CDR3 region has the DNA TGCGCCAGCAGCTTGGCCCCGGGACTAGAAGGTCGGGAGCAGTACTTC.

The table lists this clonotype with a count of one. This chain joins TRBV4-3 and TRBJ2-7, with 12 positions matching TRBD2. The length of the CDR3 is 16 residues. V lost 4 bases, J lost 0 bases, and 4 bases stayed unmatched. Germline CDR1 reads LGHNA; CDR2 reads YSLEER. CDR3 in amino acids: CASSPGLAGPSYEQYF. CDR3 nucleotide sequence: TGCGCCAGCAGCCCCGGACTAGCGGGGCCCTCCTACGAGCAGTACTTC.

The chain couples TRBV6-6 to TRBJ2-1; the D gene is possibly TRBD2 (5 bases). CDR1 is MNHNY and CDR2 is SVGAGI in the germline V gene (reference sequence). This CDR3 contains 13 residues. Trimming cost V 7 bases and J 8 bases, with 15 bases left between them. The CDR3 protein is CASKNPFGDEQFF. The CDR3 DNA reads TGTGCCAGCAAAAACCCTTTCGGGGATGAGCAGTTCTTC.

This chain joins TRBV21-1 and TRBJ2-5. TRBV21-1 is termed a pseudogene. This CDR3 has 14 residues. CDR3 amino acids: CASSNCLDQETQYF. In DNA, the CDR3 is TGTGCCAGCAGCAATTGTCTCGACCAAGAGACCCAGTACTTC.

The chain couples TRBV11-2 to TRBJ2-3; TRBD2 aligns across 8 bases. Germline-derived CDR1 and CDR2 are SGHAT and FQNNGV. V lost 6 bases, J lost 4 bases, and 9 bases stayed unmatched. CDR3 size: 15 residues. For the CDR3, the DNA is TGTGCCAGCAGTCACCCTAGCGGGCGGGCAGATACGCAGTATTTT. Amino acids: CASSHPSGRADTQYF.

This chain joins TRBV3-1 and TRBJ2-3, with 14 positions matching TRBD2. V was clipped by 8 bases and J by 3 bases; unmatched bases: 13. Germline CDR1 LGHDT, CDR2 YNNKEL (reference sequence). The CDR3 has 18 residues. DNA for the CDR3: TGTGCCAGCCGCCCGGGACTAGCGGGGGAGAGGATTACAGATACGCAGTATTTT. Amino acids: CASRPGLAGERITDTQYF.

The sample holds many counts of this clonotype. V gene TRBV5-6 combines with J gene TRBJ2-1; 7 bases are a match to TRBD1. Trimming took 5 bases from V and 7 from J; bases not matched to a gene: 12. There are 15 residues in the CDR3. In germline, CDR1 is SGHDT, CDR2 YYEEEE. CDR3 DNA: TGTGCCAGCAGAACCGGGACCAGGGGGTTTAATGAGCAGTTCTTC. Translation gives CASRTGTRGFNEQFF.